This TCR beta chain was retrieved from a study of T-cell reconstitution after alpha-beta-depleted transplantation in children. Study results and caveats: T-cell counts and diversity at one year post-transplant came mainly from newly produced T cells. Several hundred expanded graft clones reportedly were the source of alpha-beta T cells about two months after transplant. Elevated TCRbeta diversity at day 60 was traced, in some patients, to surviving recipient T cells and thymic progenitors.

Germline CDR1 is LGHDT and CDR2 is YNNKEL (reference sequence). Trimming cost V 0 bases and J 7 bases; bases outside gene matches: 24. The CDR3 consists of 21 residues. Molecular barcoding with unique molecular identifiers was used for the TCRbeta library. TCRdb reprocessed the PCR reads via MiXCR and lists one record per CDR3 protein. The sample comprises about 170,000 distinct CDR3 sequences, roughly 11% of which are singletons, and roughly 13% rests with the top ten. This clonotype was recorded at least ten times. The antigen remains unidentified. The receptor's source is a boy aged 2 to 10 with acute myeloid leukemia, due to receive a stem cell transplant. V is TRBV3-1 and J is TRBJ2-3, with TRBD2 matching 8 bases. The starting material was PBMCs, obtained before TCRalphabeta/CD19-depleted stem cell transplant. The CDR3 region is CASSQDRAAASGGPLRYTQYF. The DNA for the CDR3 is TGTGCCAGCAGCCAAGATCGGGCGGCGGCCAGCGGGGGCCCCTTACGTTATACGCAGTATTTT.